This entry concerns a single TCR beta chain. What it recognizes is unknown. The CDR3 covers 12 residues. V was shortened by 6 bases and J by 5 bases, with 11 bases between the two germline ends. CDR1 is MNHEY, CDR2 SVGAGI, per germline. Reverse transcribing all isolated RNA meant expressed TCRB transcripts were sequenced. About 3.7 million reads per sample were averaged for naive, central memory and regulatory samples. Libraries were prepared by immunoSEQ multiplex PCR; TCRdb keeps only in-frame clonotypes and omits some of them. The top ten hold about 0.085% of the sample, which has 200,000 to 250,000 clones, more than 15% seen once. These data originate in a study of beta chain features in type 1 diabetes. Overall study: Comparable age, gender and cell yields were observed in patients relative to healthy donors.

Notes on the study in general: Moderately but significantly shorter TCRB CDR3s were found in Type 1 diabetes patients in all four CD4+ subsets.

The origin of this receptor is a man aged 25 to 45 with type 1 diabetes. V and J are TRBV6-5 and TRBJ2-7; possible D gene TRBD1, 5 bases. Sequences were obtained from naive CD4+ T cells from blood. The CDR3 here is CASSRAGHEQYF. The CDR3 nucleotides are TGTGCCAGCAGCAGGGCCGGGCACGAGCAGTACTTC.